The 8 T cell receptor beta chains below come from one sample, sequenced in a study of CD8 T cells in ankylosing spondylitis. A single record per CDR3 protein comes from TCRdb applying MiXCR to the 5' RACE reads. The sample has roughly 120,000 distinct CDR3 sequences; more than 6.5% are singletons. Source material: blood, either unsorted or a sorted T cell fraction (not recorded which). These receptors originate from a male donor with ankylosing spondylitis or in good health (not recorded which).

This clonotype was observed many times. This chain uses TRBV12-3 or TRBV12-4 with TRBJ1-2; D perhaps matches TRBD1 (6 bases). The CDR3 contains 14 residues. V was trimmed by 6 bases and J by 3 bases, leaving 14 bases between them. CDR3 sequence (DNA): TGTGCCAGCAGAAAGACACAGGGAGACTATGGCTACACCTTC. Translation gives CASRKTQGDYGYTF.

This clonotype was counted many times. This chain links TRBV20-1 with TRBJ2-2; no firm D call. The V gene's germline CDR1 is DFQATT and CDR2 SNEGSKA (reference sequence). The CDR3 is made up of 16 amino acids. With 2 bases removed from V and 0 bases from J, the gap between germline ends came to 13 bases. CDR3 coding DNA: TGCAGTGCTAGAATAGTGAAAGGAGCGAACACCGGGGAGCTGTTTTTT. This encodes CSARIVKGANTGELFF.

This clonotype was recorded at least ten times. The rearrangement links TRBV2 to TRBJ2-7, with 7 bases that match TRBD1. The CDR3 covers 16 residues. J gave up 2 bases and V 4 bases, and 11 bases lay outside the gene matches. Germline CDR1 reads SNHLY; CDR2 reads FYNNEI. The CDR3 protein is CASSVDHRGWAYEQYF. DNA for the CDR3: TGTGCCAGCAGTGTTGACCACAGGGGTTGGGCCTACGAGCAGTACTTC.

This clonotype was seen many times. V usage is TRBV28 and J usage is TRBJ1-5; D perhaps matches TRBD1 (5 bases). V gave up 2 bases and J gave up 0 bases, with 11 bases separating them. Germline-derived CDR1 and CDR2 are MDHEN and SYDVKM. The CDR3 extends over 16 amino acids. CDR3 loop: CASSLKGLNSNQPQHF. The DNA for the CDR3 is TGTGCCAGCAGTTTAAAGGGACTGAATAGCAATCAGCCCCAGCATTTT.

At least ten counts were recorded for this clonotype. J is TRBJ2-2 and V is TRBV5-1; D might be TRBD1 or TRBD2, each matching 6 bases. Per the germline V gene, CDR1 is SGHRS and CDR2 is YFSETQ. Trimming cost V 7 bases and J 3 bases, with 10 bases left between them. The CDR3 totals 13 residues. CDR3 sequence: CASYRGDTGELFF. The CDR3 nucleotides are TGCGCCAGCTATAGGGGGGACACCGGGGAGCTGTTTTTT.

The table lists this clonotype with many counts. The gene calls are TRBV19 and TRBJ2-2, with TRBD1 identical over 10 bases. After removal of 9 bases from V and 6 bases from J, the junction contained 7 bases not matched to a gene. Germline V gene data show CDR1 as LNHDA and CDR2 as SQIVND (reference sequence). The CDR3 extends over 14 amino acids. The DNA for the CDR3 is TGTGCCAGCCGGGACAGGGGCCGTCCCGGGGAGCTGTTTTTT. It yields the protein CASRDRGRPGELFF.

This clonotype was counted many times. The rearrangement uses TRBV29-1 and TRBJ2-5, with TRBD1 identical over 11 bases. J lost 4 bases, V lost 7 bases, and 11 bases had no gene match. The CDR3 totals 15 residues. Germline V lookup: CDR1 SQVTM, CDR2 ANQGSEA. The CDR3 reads CSATLPGTGGETQYF. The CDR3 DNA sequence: TGCAGCGCCACGCTCCCCGGGACAGGGGGAGAGACCCAGTACTTC.

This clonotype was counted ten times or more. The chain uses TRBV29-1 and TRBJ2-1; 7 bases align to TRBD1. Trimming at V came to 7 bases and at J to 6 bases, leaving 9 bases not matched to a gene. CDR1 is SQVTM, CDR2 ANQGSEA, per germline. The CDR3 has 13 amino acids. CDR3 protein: CSESGDRGNEQFF. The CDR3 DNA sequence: TGCAGCGAGTCCGGGGACAGAGGCAATGAGCAGTTCTTC.